This T cell receptor beta chain stems from a study of cytomegalovirus exposure and HLA in healthy donors. Study outcomes and limitations: Later work associated roughly 17,000 TCR beta sequences with HLA alleles at 0.05 false discovery rate. Data from an earlier analysis indicated that most TCR beta V segments were productive either about 87% or about 30% of the time. The authors listed over 150 TCR beta chains as cytomegalovirus-associated.

Samples came from healthy bone marrow donors. CDR3 length: 12 amino acids. Germline CDR1 and CDR2: MNHEY and SVGAGI. Trimming left V 5 bases short and J 6 bases short, with 11 bases between. Notes on this clone: Its target is unknown.

13 Jbeta primers and 60 Vbeta primers were used for the PCR. Sequenced by immunoSEQ multiplex PCR; TCRdb stores in-frame clones only, minus some. The sample holds roughly 78,000 clones; around 60% are singletons and the top ten take 5% to 6%. The sample was PBMCs. The rearrangement joins TRBV6-5 to TRBJ2-7, with a tentative D call TRBD1 (6 bases). The source of this sequence is a man aged 30 to 45 in good health and CMV-seropositive. The CDR3 DNA reads TGTGCCAGCAGTACCATAGGGGGCGAGCAGTACTTC. As protein: CASSTIGGEQYF.